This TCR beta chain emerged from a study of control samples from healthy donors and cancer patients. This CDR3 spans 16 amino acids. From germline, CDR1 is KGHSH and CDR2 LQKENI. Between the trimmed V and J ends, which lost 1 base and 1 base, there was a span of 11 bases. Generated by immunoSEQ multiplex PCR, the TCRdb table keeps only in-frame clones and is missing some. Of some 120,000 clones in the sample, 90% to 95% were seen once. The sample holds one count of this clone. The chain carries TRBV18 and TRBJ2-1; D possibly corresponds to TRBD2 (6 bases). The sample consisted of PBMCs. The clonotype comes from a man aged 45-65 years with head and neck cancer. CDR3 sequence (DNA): TGTGCCAGCTCACCACAGGGCGGGGCGTCCTACAATGAGCAGTTCTTC. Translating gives CASSPQGGASYNEQFF.